Each of the 7 T cell receptor beta chains below was sequenced from the same sample in a study of blood T cell repertoires in COVID-19 (dated by TCRdb to about 2020). Libraries were prepared through the immunoSEQ multiplex PCR assay. Not all clones reach the TCRdb copy of this immuneACCESS table, which keeps in-frame sequences only. Checked studies attribute under half of the gap to unresolved V genes and leave the rest unexplained. Recorded for this sample are about 81,000 clones; about 71% of them occurred a single time. About 4.2% of the sample lies in the top ten. The material sequenced was peripheral blood. Source of these receptors: a woman aged 45-59 years with acute or convalescent COVID-19.

V usage is TRBV6-5 and J usage is TRBJ2-7; D gene uncertain. The CDR3 has 11 amino acids. Germline assignment: CDR1 MNHEY and CDR2 SVGAGI. The V end was cut by 8 bases, the J end by 2 bases, with 7 bases between. The CDR3 loop reads CASRLPYEQYF. CDR3 sequence (DNA): TGTGCCAGCCGTCTTCCCTACGAGCAGTACTTC.

This rearrangement joins TRBV6-5 to TRBJ1-1; 8 bases are shared with TRBD1. Trimming removed 2 bases from V and 5 bases from J; junction bases left unmatched: 4. The CDR3 length is 14 residues. Germline V gene data show CDR1 as MNHEY and CDR2 as SVGAGI. CDR3 nucleotides: TGTGCCAGCAGTTACGGCAGGGGGCTTACTGAAGCTTTCTTT. Its translation is CASSYGRGLTEAFF.

This chain connects TRBV28 to TRBJ1-4; 9 bases fit TRBD1. The CDR3 consists of 15 residues. J was trimmed by 4 bases and V by 5 bases; bases with no gene match: 5. CDR1 and CDR2 from the germline V gene are MDHEN and SYDVKM. CDR3 nucleotides: TGTGCCAGCAGTCTAAACAGGGGGCTTAATGAAAAACTGTTTTTT. It is translated as CASSLNRGLNEKLFF.

This clone was picked up a small number of times. The rearrangement joins TRBV5-1 to TRBJ1-2; 8 positions match TRBD1. The ends lost 5 bases at V and 6 bases at J; junction bases unmatched: 12. This CDR3 comprises 15 residues. Germline CDR1 and CDR2: SGHRS and YFSETQ. The CDR3 reads CASSREGQGTDGYTF. The CDR3, as DNA: TGCGCCAGCAGTCGGGAAGGACAGGGAACGGATGGCTACACCTTC.

On this clone: This sample includes further DNA sequences coding for the same CDR3. The rearrangement links TRBV12-3 or TRBV12-4 to TRBJ1-2, with TRBD1 identical over 10 bases. V dropped 5 bases and J dropped 4; count of bases not matched to a gene: 1. There are 13 residues in the CDR3. As DNA, the CDR3 is TGTGCCAGCAGTCGGGACAGGGGCTATGGCTACACCTTC. It is translated as CASSRDRGYGYTF.

The chain links TRBV6-5 to TRBJ1-6; 10 positions match TRBD1. The CDR3 totals 15 residues. Per germline, CDR1 MNHEY and CDR2 SVGAGI. J gave up 8 bases and V 4 bases, and 5 bases lay outside the gene matches. CDR3 sequence (DNA): TGTGCCAGCAGTTCCGGGGACAGGGGTGATTCACCCCTCCACTTT. It encodes CASSSGDRGDSPLHF.

The chain employs TRBV2 and TRBJ2-1, with D uncertain. The V gene's germline CDR1 is SNHLY and CDR2 FYNNEI. This CDR3 is built from 12 residues. With 4 bases removed from V and 10 bases from J, the gap between germline ends came to 11 bases. Written as DNA, the CDR3 is TGTGCCAGCAGTGGGCGGATTAACGAGCAGTTCTTC. It translates to CASSGRINEQFF. Supplemented by reference TRBV2 and TRBJ2-1, the full variable domain reads EPEVTQTPSHQVTQMGQEVILRCVPISNHLYFYWYRQILGQKVEFLVSFYNNEISEKSEIFDDQFSVERPDGSNFTLKIRSTKLEDSAMYFCASSGRINEQFFGPGTRLTVL.